This TCR beta chain emerged from a study of T cells in Graves' hyperthyroidism and ophthalmopathy. The investigators amplified TCR beta CDR3 regions from RNA transcripts. TCR CDR3 underwent first-round RT-PCR with the HTBI primer set. TCRdb fed the multiplex PCR reads into MiXCR, producing one record per CDR3 protein. The sample holds approximately 250,000 distinct CDR3 sequences; approximately 23% are singletons and the top ten take about a third. CDR1 is SQVTM, CDR2 ANQGSEA, per germline. The V and J ends lost 5 bases and 2 bases respectively, with 15 bases between them. CDR3 length: 14 residues. A NOSPECS grade of at least 4, a Clinical Activity Score of at least 3 and duration under 3 months were recorded in ophthalmopathy patients. Patients with uncontrolled infections, other autoimmune diseases, pregnancy or lactation were excluded. Diagnosing involved the use of clinical symptoms, serum thyroxine and TRAb, thyroid ultrasound and orbital computed tomography.

The chain recombines TRBV29-1 with TRBJ2-5, with no clear D. The receptor comes from a woman aged 40 to 50 with Graves' ophthalmopathy. Material for sequencing was blood. The CDR3 nucleotides read TGCAGCGTTTGGCAGACCCAGAATCAAGAGACCCAGTACTTC. It codes for CSVWQTQNQETQYF.